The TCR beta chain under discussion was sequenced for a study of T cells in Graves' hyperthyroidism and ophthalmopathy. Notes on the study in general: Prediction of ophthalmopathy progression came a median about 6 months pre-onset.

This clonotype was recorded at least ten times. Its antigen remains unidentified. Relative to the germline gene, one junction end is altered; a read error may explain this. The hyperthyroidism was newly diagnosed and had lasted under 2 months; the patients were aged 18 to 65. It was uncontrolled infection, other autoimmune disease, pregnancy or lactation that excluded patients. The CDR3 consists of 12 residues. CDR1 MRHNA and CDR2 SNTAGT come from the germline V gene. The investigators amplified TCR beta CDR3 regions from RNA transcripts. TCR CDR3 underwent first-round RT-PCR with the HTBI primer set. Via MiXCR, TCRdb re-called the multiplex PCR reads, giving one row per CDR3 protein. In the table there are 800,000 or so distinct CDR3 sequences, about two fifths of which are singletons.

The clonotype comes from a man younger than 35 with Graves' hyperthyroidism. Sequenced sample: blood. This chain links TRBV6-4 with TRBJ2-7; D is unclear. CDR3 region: CASSDDTAWCRF. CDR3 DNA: TGTGCCAGCAGCGACGACACGGCGTGGTGTCGCTTC.